The clone carrying this TCR beta chain was counted a single time. These data come from a study of blood T cell repertoires in COVID-19. Study overall: The study drew acute and convalescent COVID-19 samples from the United States, Italy and Spain. In each case, the material was cDNA or gDNA derived from T cells, B-cell-depleted T cells, or PBMCs.

Original methodology: By means of reference gene primer amplification, nucleated cell counts were estimated. Produced via immunoSEQ multiplex PCR; TCRdb's table is partial and in-frame only. V, J and clone size were drawn from that table, and D and trimming were deduced from the DNA. The sample consists of around 100,000 clones, more than 85% of them appearing once. This receptor was obtained from a man aged 25 to 45 in a cohort sampled during active COVID-19. Sequencing was performed on peripheral blood.

The CDR3 protein is CASSLLGTFPGEEGYTF. DNA for the CDR3: TGTGCCAGCAGCTTGTTGGGAACGTTTCCAGGGGAAGAGGGCTACACCTTC. The chain has TRBV5-5 and TRBJ1-2, with D tentatively TRBD1 (6 bases). This CDR3 region has 17 residues. V was shortened by 1 base and J by 8 bases, with 24 bases between the two germline ends. Germline V gene data show CDR1 as SGHKS and CDR2 as YYEKEE (reference sequence).